This T cell receptor beta chain was profiled in a study of patients and donors after allogeneic stem cell transplantation. The germline V gene encodes CDR1 KGHDR and CDR2 SFDVKD. V was clipped by 4 bases and J by 7 bases, with 12 bases between them. The CDR3 covers 13 residues. TCRdb fed the RT-PCR reads into MiXCR, producing one record per CDR3 protein. Of over 350,000 distinct CDR3 sequences in the sample, roughly 17% were seen once. Sample: blood, either unsorted or a sorted T cell fraction (not recorded which). The source is a human donor who was either an allogeneic HSCT recipient or a stem cell or donor lymphocyte infusion donor (not recorded which). It is not recorded whose cells these are; they may come from a transplant donor. The J gene is TRBJ2-5, the V gene TRBV24-1, with D perhaps TRBD1 (5 bases). The CDR3 sequence is CATSDAGSPTQYF. In DNA form, the CDR3 reads TGTGCCACCAGTGACGCAGGGTCCCCGACCCAGTACTTC.